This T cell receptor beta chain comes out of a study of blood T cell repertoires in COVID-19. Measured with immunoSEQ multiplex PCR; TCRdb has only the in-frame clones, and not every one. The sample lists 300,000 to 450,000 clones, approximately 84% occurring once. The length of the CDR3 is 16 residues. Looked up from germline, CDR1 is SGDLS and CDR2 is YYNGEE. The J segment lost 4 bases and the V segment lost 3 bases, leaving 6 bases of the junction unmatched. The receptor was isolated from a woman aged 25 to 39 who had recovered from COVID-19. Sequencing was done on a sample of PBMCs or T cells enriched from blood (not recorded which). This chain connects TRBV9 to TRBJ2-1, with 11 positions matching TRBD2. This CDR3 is CASSATVAGGYNEQFF. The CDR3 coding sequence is TGTGCCAGCAGCGCGACCGTAGCGGGGGGGTACAATGAGCAGTTCTTC.